The TCR beta chain under discussion was sequenced for a study of STAT3 mutations in large granular lymphocyte leukemia. Whole-study context: Over half of T-LGLL patients had one or more immunosuppressive regimens. Study-level findings and limits: Differing intervals and regimens complicate linking therapy response to clone burden. After therapy, about 35% of the 18 patients switched clonotypes, all new clones STAT3 wild type. Every T-LGLL patient had at least one immunodominant TCRbeta clonotype. In several patients, dominant TCR clone burden exceeded STAT3 mutant burden, suggesting STAT3 mutation arose secondarily.

As regards this clone: No antigen is known for it.

Here immunoSEQ multiplex PCR was the method, and the copy in TCRdb shows in-frame clones only, minus some. This sample carries 20,000 to 30,000 clones, approximately 94% of them seen once, and the ten largest clones take around 6.4%. Sequenced: peripheral blood mononuclear cells. This TCR was sampled from a man in his forties or fifties with T-cell large granular lymphocyte leukemia. Some clones in this sample may be carry-over from other donors' samples.

The CDR3 nucleotides read TGTGCCAGCAGCCCTCCCCCGAGGGATGGCTACACCTTC. It translates to CASSPPPRDGYTF. V usage is TRBV5-6 and J usage is TRBJ1-2; no reliable D call. Germline-derived CDR1 and CDR2 are SGHDT and YYEEEE. The length of the CDR3 is 13 residues. V was cut by 4 bases and J by 6 bases, with 13 bases left in between.